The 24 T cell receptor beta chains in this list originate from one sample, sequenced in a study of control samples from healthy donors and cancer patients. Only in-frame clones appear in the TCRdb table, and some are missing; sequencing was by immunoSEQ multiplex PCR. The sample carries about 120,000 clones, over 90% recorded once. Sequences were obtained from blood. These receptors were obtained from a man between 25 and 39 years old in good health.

This CDR3 is CASSEMGVGANVLTF. In nucleotides, the CDR3 is TGTGCCAGCAGTGAGATGGGGGTCGGGGCCAACGTCCTGACTTTC. This chain links TRBV6-1 with TRBJ2-6; D may match TRBD1 or TRBD2 (5 bases each). The V gene lost 3 bases and the J gene lost 4 bases, with 10 bases spanning the gap. The germline gives CDR1 MNHNS, CDR2 SASEGT. The CDR3 runs 15 residues.

DNA of the CDR3: TGCGCCAGCAGCCTAGGGACAGGGATCCACGAGCAGTACTTC. Protein product: CASSLGTGIHEQYF. V gene TRBV5-1 combines with J gene TRBJ2-7; 9 bases align to TRBD1. This CDR3 comprises 14 residues. V dropped 4 bases and J dropped 5; count of bases not matched to a gene: 7. CDR1 and CDR2 from the germline V gene are SGHRS and YFSETQ.

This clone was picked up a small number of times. As DNA, the CDR3 is TGTGCCAGCAGCCCCACGGTTGGCGACCGGCAGTACGTC. The encoded protein is CASSPTVGDRQYV. J is TRBJ2-7 and V is TRBV2, with no clear D. Looked up from germline, CDR1 is SNHLY and CDR2 is FYNNEI. V was pared by 6 bases and J by 9 bases, with 18 bases between. CDR3 length: 13 amino acids.

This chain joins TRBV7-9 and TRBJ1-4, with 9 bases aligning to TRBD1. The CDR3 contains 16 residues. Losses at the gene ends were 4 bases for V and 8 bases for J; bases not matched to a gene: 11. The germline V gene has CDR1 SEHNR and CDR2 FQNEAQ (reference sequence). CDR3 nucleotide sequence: TGTGCCAGCAGCTCCGACCCAGGGACAGGGAGGGAAAAACTGTTTTTT. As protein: CASSSDPGTGREKLFF.

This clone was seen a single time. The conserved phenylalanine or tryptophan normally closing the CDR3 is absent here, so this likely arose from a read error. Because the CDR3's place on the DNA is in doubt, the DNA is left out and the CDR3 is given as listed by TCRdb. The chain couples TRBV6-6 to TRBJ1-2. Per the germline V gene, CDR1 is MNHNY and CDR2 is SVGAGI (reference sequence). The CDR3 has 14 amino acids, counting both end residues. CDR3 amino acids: CASSYSGWGEARGL.

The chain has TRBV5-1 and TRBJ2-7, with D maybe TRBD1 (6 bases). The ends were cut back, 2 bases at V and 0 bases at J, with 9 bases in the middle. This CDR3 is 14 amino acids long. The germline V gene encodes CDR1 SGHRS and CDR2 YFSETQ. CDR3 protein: CASSFRGFSYEQYF. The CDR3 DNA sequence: TGCGCCAGCAGCTTTAGGGGGTTCTCCTACGAGCAGTACTTC.

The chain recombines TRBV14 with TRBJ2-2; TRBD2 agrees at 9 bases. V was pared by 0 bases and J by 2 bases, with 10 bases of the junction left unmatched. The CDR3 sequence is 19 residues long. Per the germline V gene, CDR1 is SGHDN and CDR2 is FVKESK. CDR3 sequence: CASSQEERTSDKNTGELFF. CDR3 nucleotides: TGTGCCAGCAGCCAAGAAGAGCGGACTAGCGACAAAAACACCGGGGAGCTGTTTTTT. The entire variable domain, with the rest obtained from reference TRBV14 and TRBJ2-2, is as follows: EAGVTQFPSHSVIEKGQTVTLRCDPISGHDNLYWYRRVMGKEIKFLLHFVKESKQDESGMPNNRFLAERTGGTYSTLKVQPAELEDSGVYFCASSQEERTSDKNTGELFFGEGSRLTVL.

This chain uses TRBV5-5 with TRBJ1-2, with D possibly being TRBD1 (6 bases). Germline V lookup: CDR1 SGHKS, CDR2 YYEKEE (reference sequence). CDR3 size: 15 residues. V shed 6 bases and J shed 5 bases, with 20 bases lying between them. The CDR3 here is CASTAFVGTLYGYTF. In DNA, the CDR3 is TGTGCCAGCACCGCATTTGTGGGGACACTTTATGGCTACACCTTC.

CDR3 loop: CASRNPTPSLGPWAGNGYDGYTF. In DNA form, the CDR3 reads TGTGCCAGTAGGAATCCTACTCCAAGCCTAGGACCCTGGGCAGGCAACGGCTATGATGGCTACACCTTC. The rearrangement uses TRBV19 and TRBJ1-2, with D unresolved. V gave up 6 bases and J gave up 6 bases, with 44 bases separating them. The CDR3 has 23 amino acids. Germline V gives CDR1 LNHDA, CDR2 SQIVND (reference sequence). The entire variable domain, with the rest obtained from reference TRBV19 and TRBJ1-2, is as follows: DGGITQSPKYLFRKEGQNVTLSCEQNLNHDAMYWYRQDPGQGLRLIYYSQIVNDFQKGDIAEGYSVSREKKESFPLTVTSAQKNPTAFYLCASRNPTPSLGPWAGNGYDGYTFGSGTRLTVV.

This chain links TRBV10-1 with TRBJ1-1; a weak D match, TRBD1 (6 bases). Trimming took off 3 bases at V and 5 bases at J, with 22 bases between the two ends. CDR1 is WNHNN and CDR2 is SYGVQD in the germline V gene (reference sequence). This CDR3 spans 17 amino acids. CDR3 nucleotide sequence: TGCGCCAGCAGTGAAGGGACAAGGGAGGGCCGGAGGACTGAAGCTTTCTTT. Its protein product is CASSEGTREGRRTEAFF.

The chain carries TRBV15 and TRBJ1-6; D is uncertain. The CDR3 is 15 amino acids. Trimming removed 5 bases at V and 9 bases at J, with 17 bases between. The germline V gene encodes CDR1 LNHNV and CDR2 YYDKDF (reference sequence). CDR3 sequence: CATSGGRVGGSPLHF. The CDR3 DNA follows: TGTGCCACCAGCGGAGGGAGGGTAGGAGGTTCACCCCTCCACTTT.

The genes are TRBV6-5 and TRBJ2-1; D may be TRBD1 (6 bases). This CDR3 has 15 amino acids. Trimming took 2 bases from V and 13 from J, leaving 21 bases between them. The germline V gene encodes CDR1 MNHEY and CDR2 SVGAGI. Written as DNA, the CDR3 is TGTGCCAGCAGTTACGGGACAAGCTTATTAGTACCTCAGTTCTTC. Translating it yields CASSYGTSLLVPQFF.

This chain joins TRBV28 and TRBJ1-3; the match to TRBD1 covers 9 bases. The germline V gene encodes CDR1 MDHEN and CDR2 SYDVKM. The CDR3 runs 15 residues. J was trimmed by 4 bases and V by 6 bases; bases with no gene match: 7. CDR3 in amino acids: CASRTTGGNGNTIYF. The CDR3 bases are TGTGCCAGCAGGACAACAGGGGGCAACGGAAACACCATATATTTT.

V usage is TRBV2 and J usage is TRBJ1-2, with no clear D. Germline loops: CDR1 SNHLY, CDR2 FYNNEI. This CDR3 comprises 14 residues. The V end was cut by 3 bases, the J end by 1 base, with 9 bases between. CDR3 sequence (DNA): TGTGCCAGCAGTGAGGGAGGCAGTAACTATGGCTACACCTTC. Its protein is CASSEGGSNYGYTF.

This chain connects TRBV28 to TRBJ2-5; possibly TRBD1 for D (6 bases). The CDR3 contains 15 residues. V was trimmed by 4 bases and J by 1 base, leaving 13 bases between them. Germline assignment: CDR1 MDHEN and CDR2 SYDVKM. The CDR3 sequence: CASSSLDRAQETQYF. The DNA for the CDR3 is TGTGCCAGCAGTTCCCTGGACAGAGCCCAAGAGACCCAGTACTTC.

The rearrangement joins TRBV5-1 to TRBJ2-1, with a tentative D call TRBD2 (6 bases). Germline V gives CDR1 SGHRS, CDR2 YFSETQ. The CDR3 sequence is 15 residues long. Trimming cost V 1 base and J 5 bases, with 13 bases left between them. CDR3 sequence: CASSLSNGRHNEQFF. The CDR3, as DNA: TGCGCCAGCAGCTTGTCGAACGGGAGACACAATGAGCAGTTCTTC.

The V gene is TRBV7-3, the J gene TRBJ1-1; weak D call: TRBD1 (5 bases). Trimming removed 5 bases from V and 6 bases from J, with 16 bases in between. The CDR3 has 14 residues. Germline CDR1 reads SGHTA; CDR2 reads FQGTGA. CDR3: CASSPDQGSPEAFF. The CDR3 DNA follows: TGTGCCAGCAGCCCAGATCAGGGAAGCCCTGAAGCTTTCTTT.

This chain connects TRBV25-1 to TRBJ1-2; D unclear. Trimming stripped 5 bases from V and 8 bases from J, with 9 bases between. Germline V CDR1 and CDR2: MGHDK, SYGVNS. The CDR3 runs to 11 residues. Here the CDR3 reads CASSRMGGYTF. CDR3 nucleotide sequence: TGTGCCAGCAGTCGAATGGGAGGCTACACCTTC.

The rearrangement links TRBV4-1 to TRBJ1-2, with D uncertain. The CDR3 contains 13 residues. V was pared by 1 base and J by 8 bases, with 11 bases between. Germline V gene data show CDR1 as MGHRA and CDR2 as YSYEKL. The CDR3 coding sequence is TGCGCCAGCAGCCAAGGTGGTAGGTTCGGCTACACCTTC. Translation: CASSQGGRFGYTF.

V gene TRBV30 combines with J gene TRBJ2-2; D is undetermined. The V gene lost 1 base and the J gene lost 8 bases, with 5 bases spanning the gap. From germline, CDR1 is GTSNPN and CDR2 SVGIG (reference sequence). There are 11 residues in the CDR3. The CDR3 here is CAWSEIGELFF. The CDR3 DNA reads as TGTGCCTGGAGTGAAATTGGGGAGCTGTTTTTT.

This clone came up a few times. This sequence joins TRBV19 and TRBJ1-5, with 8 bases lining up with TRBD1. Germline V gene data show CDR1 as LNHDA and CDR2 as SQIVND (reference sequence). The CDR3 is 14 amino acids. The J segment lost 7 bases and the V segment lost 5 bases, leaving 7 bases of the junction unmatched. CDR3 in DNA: TGTGCCAGTAGTCTCGGACAGGGTGGCCAGCCCCAGCATTTT. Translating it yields CASSLGQGGQPQHF.

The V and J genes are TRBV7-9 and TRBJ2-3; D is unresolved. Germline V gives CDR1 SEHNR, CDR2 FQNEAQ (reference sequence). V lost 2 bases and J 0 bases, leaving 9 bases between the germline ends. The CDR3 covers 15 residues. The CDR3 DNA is TGTGCCAGCAGCTTAACTCATACTAGCACAGATACGCAGTATTTT. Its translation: CASSLTHTSTDTQYF.

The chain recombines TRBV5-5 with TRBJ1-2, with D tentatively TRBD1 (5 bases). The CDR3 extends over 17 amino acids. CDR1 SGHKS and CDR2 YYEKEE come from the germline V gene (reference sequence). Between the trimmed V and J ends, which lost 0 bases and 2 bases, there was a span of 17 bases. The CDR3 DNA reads TGTGCCAGCAGCTTGGCGGCATGGACACTAACAAACTATGGCTACACCTTC. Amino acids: CASSLAAWTLTNYGYTF.

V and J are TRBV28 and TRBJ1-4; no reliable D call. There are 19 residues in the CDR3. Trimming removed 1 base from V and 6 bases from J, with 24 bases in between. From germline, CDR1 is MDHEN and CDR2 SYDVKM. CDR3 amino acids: CASSLYLARAGRGDEKLFF. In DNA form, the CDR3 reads TGTGCCAGCAGTTTATATCTCGCCCGCGCGGGTCGGGGTGATGAAAAACTGTTTTTT.